Only a few counts were recorded for the clone carrying this T cell receptor (beta chain). Its antigen is unidentified. The data originate from a study of identical twins. Notes on the study in general: Cross-sectional statistics, not tracking of the same donors, supported the conclusions.

Germline-derived CDR1 and CDR2 are SEHNR and FQNEAQ (reference sequence). This CDR3 has 14 residues. The ends were cut back, 3 bases at V and 4 bases at J, with 12 bases in the middle. In TCRdb, the 5' RACE reads were re-called with MiXCR into one record per CDR3 protein. The top ten clones hold roughly 0.5% of a sample with around 500,000 distinct CDR3 sequences, approximately 15% of them seen once. The data were also submitted as part of a second study, on yellow fever vaccine responses in identical twins.

This TCR was recovered from a woman aged 18-35 years in good health. The V and J genes are TRBV7-9 and TRBJ1-1; D is perhaps TRBD1 (5 bases). Sequences were obtained from CD4+ T cells sorted from blood. CDR3 coding DNA: TGTGCCAGCAGCTTTCTTGGGGCGCTCACTGAAGCTTTCTTT. This encodes CASSFLGALTEAFF.